This TCR beta chain was documented in a study of regulatory T cells in long-lasting Graves disease. Study-level results: Persistent disease exhibited a predilection for TRBV28, TRBJ1-2 and TRBJ2-5.

Libraries of TCR beta came from iRepertoire HTBI primers plus Arm-PCR of CDR3 regions. TCRdb independently ran MiXCR on the multiplex PCR reads; one entry per CDR3 protein. The sample contains over 200,000 distinct CDR3 sequences, 15% to 20% of which appear only once. As to time point: newly diagnosed GD, antithyroid drugs for less than 3 months. The TCR library was made from RNA that had been extracted from PBMCs in TRIzol. American Thyroid Association guidelines defined Graves' disease diagnosis. This clonotype has a count of ten or more. The antigen is unknown. Trimming shortened V by 3 bases and J by 0 bases, and 9 bases separated the two germline ends. This CDR3 comprises 15 residues. Germline CDR1 SGHAT, CDR2 FQNNGV. These sequences were also reported in another study, on T cells in Graves' hyperthyroidism and ophthalmopathy.

Here the sequenced sample was peripheral blood mononuclear cells (PBMCs), taken at new diagnosis, from a patient treated with antithyroid drugs. This sequence originates from a woman in her twenties or thirties with Graves disease. This chain connects TRBV11-2 to TRBJ1-3; D is unclear. In DNA, the CDR3 is TGTGCCAGCAGCTTTTTGAGGGCCTCTGGAAACACCATATATTTT. Its protein product is CASSFLRASGNTIYF.